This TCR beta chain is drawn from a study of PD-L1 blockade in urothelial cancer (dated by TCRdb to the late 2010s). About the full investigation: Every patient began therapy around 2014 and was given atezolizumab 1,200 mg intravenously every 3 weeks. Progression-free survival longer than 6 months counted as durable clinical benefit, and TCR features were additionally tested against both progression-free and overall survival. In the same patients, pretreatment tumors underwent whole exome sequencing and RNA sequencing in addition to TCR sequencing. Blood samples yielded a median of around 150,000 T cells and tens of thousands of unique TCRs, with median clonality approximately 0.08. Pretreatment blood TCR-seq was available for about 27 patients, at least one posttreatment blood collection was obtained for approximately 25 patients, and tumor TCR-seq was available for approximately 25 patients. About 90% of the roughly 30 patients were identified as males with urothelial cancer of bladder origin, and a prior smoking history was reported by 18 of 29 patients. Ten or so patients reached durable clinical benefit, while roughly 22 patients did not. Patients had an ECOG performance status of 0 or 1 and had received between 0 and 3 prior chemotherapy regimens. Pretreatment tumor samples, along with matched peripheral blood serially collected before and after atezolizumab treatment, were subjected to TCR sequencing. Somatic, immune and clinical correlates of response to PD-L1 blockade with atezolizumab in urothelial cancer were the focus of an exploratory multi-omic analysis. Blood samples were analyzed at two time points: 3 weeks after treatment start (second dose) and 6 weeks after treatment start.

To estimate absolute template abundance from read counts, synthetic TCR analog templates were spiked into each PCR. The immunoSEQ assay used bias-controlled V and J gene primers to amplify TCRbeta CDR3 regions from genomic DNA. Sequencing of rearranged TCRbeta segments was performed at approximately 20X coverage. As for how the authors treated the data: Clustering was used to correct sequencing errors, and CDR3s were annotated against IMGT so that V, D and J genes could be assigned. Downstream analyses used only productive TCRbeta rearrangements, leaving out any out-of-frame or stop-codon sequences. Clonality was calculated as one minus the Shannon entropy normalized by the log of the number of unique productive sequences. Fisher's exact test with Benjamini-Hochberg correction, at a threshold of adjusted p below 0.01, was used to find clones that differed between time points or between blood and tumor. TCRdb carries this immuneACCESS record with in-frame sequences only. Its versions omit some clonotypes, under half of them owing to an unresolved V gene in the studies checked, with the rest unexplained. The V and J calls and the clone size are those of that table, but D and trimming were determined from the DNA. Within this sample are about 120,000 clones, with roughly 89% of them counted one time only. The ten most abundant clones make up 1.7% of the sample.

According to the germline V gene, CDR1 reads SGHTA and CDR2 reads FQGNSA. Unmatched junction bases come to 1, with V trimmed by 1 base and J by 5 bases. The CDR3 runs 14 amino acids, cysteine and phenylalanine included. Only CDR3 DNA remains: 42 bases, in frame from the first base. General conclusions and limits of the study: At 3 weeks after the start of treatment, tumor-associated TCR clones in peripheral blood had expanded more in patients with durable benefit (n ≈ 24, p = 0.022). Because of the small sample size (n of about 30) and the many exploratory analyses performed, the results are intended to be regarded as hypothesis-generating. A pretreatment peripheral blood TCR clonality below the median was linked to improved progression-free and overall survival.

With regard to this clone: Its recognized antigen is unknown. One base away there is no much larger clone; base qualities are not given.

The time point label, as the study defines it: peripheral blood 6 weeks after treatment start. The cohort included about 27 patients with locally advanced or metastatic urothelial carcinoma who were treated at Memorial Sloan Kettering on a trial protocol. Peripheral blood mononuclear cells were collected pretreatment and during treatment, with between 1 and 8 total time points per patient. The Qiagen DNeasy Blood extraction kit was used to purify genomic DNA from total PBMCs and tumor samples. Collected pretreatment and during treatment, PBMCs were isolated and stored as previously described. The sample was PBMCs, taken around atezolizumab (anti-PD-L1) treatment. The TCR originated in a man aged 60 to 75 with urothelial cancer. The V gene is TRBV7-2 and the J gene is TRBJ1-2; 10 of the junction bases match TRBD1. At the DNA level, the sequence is TGTGCCAGCAGCTTAGGACAGGGGGCTTATGGCTACACCTTC. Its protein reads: CASSLGQGAYGYTF.